The 25 T cell receptor beta chains below were found in one sample sequenced in a study of blood T cell repertoires in COVID-19 (TCRdb year 2020). Receptor amplification or capture employed the immunoSEQ multiplex PCR assay. TCRdb stores this immuneACCESS table with in-frame sequences only. Part of the clones is absent; in the studies checked, under half of the shortfall reflects unresolved V genes, and no reason is known for the rest. This sample lists around 190,000 clones; 65% to 80% were detected once. About an eighth of the sample is held by the ten biggest clonotypes. Sequences were obtained from peripheral blood. These receptor sequences come from a woman in her 50s with acute or convalescent COVID-19.

This clone occurred a few times. The V and J genes are TRBV6-5 and TRBJ1-2; tentative D call: TRBD1 (5 bases). The germline V gene encodes CDR1 MNHEY and CDR2 SVGAGI. The CDR3 covers 15 residues. Between the trimmed V and J ends, which lost 0 bases and 2 bases, there was a span of 10 bases. The CDR3 sequence: CASSYSLTGNYGYTF. The CDR3 DNA reads TGTGCCAGCAGTTACTCCCTTACAGGAAACTATGGCTACACCTTC.

The V gene is TRBV5-1, the J gene TRBJ2-5; the D is unclear. Germline assignment: CDR1 SGHRS and CDR2 YFSETQ. The V end was cut by 2 bases, the J end by 5 bases, with 7 bases between. The CDR3 has 12 amino acids. The DNA for the CDR3 is TGCGCCAGCAGCTTAGCTCTGGAGACCCAGTACTTC. This encodes CASSLALETQYF.

This chain links TRBV18 with TRBJ2-6; 8 nucleotides match TRBD1. This CDR3 has 17 amino acids. V shed 5 bases and J 1 base; nucleotides not matched to a gene: 7. The germline CDR1 and CDR2 sequences are KGHSH and LQKENI. The DNA for the CDR3 is TGTGCCAGCTCAAGCCGAGACAGGGGATCTGGGGCCAACGTCCTGACTTTC. Translated: CASSSRDRGSGANVLTF.

V usage is TRBV7-7 and J usage is TRBJ1-1, with D perhaps TRBD1 (5 bases). The CDR3 totals 14 residues. V was pared by 5 bases and J by 0 bases, with 10 bases between. Germline lookup yields CDR1 SSHAT and CDR2 FNYEAQ (reference sequence). The CDR3 DNA sequence: TGTGCCAGCAGCCCGGGGGGGATGAACACTGAAGCTTTCTTT. Translation gives CASSPGGMNTEAFF.

The V gene is TRBV29-1, the J gene TRBJ1-1, with 9 nucleotides matching TRBD1. Germline V lookup: CDR1 SQVTM, CDR2 ANQGSEA. The CDR3 runs to 14 residues. Unmatched junction bases numbered 4, after V lost 4 bases and J lost 1 base. The CDR3 reads CSVGGQGGNTEAFF. CDR3 sequence (DNA): TGCAGCGTTGGGGGACAGGGAGGGAACACTGAAGCTTTCTTT. The variable domain in full, with the rest retrieved from reference TRBV29-1 and TRBJ1-1, is SAVISQKPSRDICQRGTSLTIQCQVDSQVTMMFWYRQQPGQSLTLIATANQGSEATYESGFVIDKFPISRPNLTFSTLTVSNMSPEDSSIYLCSVGGQGGNTEAFFGQGTRLTVV.

There are a few counts of this clone. The CDR3 DNA reads as TGTGCCAGCAGTTACCTAGCGGGGGGTACTTCCTACGAGCAGTACTTC. It specifies CASSYLAGGTSYEQYF. V and J are TRBV2 and TRBJ2-7; 11 bases align to TRBD2. CDR3 length equals 16 residues. CDR1 and CDR2 from the germline V gene are SNHLY and FYNNEI. Losses at the gene ends were 5 bases for V and 1 base for J; bases not matched to a gene: 7.

This chain uses TRBV3-1 (or the pseudogene TRBV3-2) with TRBJ2-6; D remains ambiguous. The germline CDR1 and CDR2 sequences are LGHDT and YNNKEL (reference sequence). CDR3 length equals 15 residues. The V gene lost 1 base and the J gene lost 0 bases, with 4 bases spanning the gap. CDR3 residues: CASSQAGSGANVLTF. CDR3 sequence (DNA): TGTGCCAGCAGCCAAGCAGGCTCTGGGGCCAACGTCCTGACTTTC.

This chain joins TRBV27 and TRBJ2-1, with 7 bases aligning to TRBD1. This CDR3 contains 15 residues. The germline gives CDR1 MNHEY, CDR2 SMNVEV (reference sequence). V trimming: 5 bases; J trimming: 2 bases; junction bases outside the gene matches: 6. CDR3 loop: CASSLYRGAYNEQFF. The CDR3 DNA is TGTGCCAGCAGTCTCTACAGGGGCGCCTACAATGAGCAGTTCTTC.

Here the CDR3 DNA reads TGTGCCAGCAGTGGGGGCGGTGGGGTAATAGAGACCCAGTACTTC. Translating gives CASSGGGGVIETQYF. V usage is TRBV2 and J usage is TRBJ2-5; weak D call: TRBD1 (5 bases). This CDR3 has 15 residues. Between the trimmed V and J ends, which lost 4 bases and 4 bases, there was a span of 16 bases. The germline CDR1 and CDR2 sequences are SNHLY and FYNNEI.

J is TRBJ2-7 and V is TRBV7-9; weak D call: TRBD1 (6 bases). From germline, CDR1 is SEHNR and CDR2 FQNEAQ (reference sequence). The V end was cut by 2 bases, the J end by 5 bases, with 10 bases between. The CDR3 contains 13 residues. The CDR3 DNA follows: TGTGCCAGCAGCTTAACAGGGTTCAACGAGCAGTACTTC. This translates into CASSLTGFNEQYF.

V is TRBV2 and J is TRBJ1-6; TRBD1 is a possible D gene (6 bases). CDR3 length: 13 residues. Germline CDR1 SNHLY, CDR2 FYNNEI. The ends were cut back, 10 bases at V and 5 bases at J, with 12 bases in the middle. CDR3 residues: CATAGENNSPLHF. The CDR3 DNA sequence: TGTGCCACAGCAGGGGAAAATAATTCACCCCTCCACTTT.

The chain employs TRBV18 and TRBJ2-7; 8 positions match TRBD1. CDR1 KGHSH and CDR2 LQKENI come from the germline V gene. This CDR3 contains 14 residues. The V segment lost 4 bases and the J segment 5 bases; nucleotides outside the gene matches: 7. The DNA of the CDR3 is TGTGCCAGCTCACTAAGTGGGACAGGTCACGAGCAGTACTTC. Translation: CASSLSGTGHEQYF.

As to this clone: The junction shows a germline mismatch at one end, possibly a read error. V usage is TRBV7-9 and J usage is TRBJ2-3, with 11 bases identical to TRBD2. Germline CDR1 reads SEHNR; CDR2 reads FQNEAQ (reference sequence). The CDR3 length is 14 residues. The CDR3 sequence is CASSVAGGADTQYF. For the CDR3, the DNA is TGTGCCAGCAGCGTAGCGGGAGGGGCAGATACGCAGTATTTT.

The V call is TRBV4-3, the J call TRBJ1-4; 8 bases are shared with TRBD1. V was pared by 0 bases and J by 8 bases, with 11 bases of the junction left unmatched. This CDR3 region has 17 residues. Germline-derived CDR1 and CDR2 are LGHNA and YSLEER. The CDR3 DNA is TGCGCCAGCAGCCAAGATTGGTTCGGACAGGGTCTGGAAAAACTGTTTTTT. This encodes CASSQDWFGQGLEKLFF.

This clone was seen just once. The V call is TRBV24-1, the J call TRBJ1-6; no firm D call. CDR1 and CDR2 from the germline V gene are KGHDR and SFDVKD. This CDR3 region has 16 residues. Trimming pared 12 bases from V and 0 bases from J, leaving 17 bases between. CDR3 sequence (DNA): TGTGCCGCCCGACCCGGGAGAAGCTCCTATAATTCACCCCTCCACTTT. Its translation is CAARPGRSSYNSPLHF.

CDR3 residues: CASSPTVPARSPLHF. The CDR3 DNA sequence: TGTGCCAGCAGCCCGACAGTCCCGGCGCGATCACCCCTCCACTTT. J is TRBJ1-6 and V is TRBV3-1 (or the pseudogene TRBV3-2); D might be TRBD1 (5 bases). The germline V and J ends were trimmed by 4 bases and 10 bases, with 17 bases remaining between them. This CDR3 spans 15 amino acids. Germline CDR1 and CDR2: LGHDT and YNNKEL (reference sequence).

The rearrangement uses TRBV5-1 and TRBJ1-2; TRBD1 aligns across 9 bases. CDR1 is SGHRS and CDR2 is YFSETQ in the germline V gene. V shed 4 bases and J 2 bases; nucleotides not matched to a gene: 9. The CDR3 runs to 16 residues. The CDR3 spells CASSTQGQGRNYGYTF. In DNA form, the CDR3 reads TGCGCCAGCAGCACTCAGGGACAGGGACGCAACTATGGCTACACCTTC.

The chain carries TRBV28 and TRBJ2-2; D remains ambiguous. CDR3 length equals 15 residues. CDR1 and CDR2 (germline): MDHEN, SYDVKM. Trimming left V 2 bases short and J 7 bases short, with 14 bases between. The chain's CDR3 is CASSLVAGGVGELFF. The CDR3 DNA sequence: TGTGCCAGCAGTTTAGTGGCAGGTGGTGTCGGGGAGCTGTTTTTT.

The chain joins TRBV6-1 to TRBJ1-2, with D hard to call. V lost 2 bases and J lost 4, with 11 bases in between. Germline CDR1 is MNHNS and CDR2 is SASEGT. This CDR3 spans 14 amino acids. The CDR3 region has the DNA TGTGCCAGCAGTGAACAGGCCCTATTCTATGGCTACACCTTC. Its translation is CASSEQALFYGYTF.

The rearrangement links TRBV27 to TRBJ1-2; no clear D. The ends were cut back, 6 bases at V and 0 bases at J, with 11 bases in the middle. Germline V gives CDR1 MNHEY, CDR2 SMNVEV (reference sequence). CDR3 length: 14 amino acids. The CDR3 is CASRTSGTNYGYTF. CDR3 bases: TGTGCCAGCAGAACCTCCGGGACTAACTATGGCTACACCTTC.

The chain recombines TRBV27 with TRBJ1-2; D ambiguous. Germline V gene lookup returns CDR1 MNHEY and CDR2 SMNVEV (reference sequence). The CDR3 is 15 amino acids. The V gene lost 5 bases and the J gene lost 0 bases, with 13 bases spanning the gap. The DNA of the CDR3 is TGTGCCAGCAGTAACGGTTTGGGCTCTAACTATGGCTACACCTTC. Its translation is CASSNGLGSNYGYTF.

The chain recombines TRBV4-1 with TRBJ2-1; TRBD2 might be the D (5 bases). CDR1 is MGHRA, CDR2 YSYEKL, per germline. CDR3 size: 17 residues. V was pared by 0 bases and J by 12 bases, with 24 bases between. CDR3 DNA: TGCGCCAGCAGCCAAGACCCGTACCCCTCTGCTCAACGGGGGCAGTTCTTC. Translating gives CASSQDPYPSAQRGQFF.

This clone was observed a few times. The chain combines TRBV28 with TRBJ2-3; the match to TRBD2 covers 11 bases. V trimming: 4 bases; J trimming: 4 bases; junction bases outside the gene matches: 13. Germline V gene data show CDR1 as MDHEN and CDR2 as SYDVKM. The CDR3 has 18 residues. The CDR3 spells CASSSPKLAGEWADTQYF. The CDR3 coding sequence is TGTGCCAGCAGTTCCCCGAAACTAGCGGGAGAATGGGCAGATACGCAGTATTTT. The whole variable domain, filled in from reference TRBV28 and TRBJ2-3, reads DVKVTQSSRYLVKRTGEKVFLECVQDMDHENMFWYRQDPGLGLRLIYFSYDVKMKEKGDIPEGYSVSREKKERFSLILESASTNQTSMYLCASSSPKLAGEWADTQYFGPGTRLTVL.

The chain joins TRBV19 to TRBJ2-1, with 9 bases fitting TRBD2. The CDR3 runs to 16 residues. The V gene end was trimmed by 4 bases and the J gene end by 2 bases; junction bases not matched to a gene: 6. Germline V CDR1 and CDR2: LNHDA, SQIVND (reference sequence). The CDR3 spells CASSTNIAGAYNEQFF. The CDR3 DNA reads TGTGCCAGTAGTACAAATATAGCGGGGGCCTACAATGAGCAGTTCTTC.

This chain connects TRBV4-2 to TRBJ2-3; 11 bases match TRBD2. This CDR3 region has 18 residues. Germline CDR1 reads LGHNA; CDR2 reads YNFKEQ. Trimming removed 2 bases from V and 1 base from J; junction bases left unmatched: 8. As DNA, the CDR3 is TGTGCCAGCAGCCAACTCCTAGCGGGGGGTTCTGGCACAGATACGCAGTATTTT. Protein sequence: CASSQLLAGGSGTDTQYF.